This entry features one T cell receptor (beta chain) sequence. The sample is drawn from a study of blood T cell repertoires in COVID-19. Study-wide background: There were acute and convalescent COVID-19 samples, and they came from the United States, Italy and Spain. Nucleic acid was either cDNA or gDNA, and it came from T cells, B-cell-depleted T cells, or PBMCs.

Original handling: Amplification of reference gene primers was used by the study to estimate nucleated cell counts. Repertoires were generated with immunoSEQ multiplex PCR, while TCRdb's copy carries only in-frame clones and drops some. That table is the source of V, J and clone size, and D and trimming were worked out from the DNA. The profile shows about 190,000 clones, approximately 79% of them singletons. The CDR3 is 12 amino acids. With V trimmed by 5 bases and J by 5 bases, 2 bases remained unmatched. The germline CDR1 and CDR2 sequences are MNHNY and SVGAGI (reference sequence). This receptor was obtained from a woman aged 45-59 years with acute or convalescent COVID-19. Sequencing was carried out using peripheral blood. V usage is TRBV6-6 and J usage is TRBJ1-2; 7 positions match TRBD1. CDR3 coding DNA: TGTGCCAGCAGTCAGGGACAGTATGGCTACACCTTC. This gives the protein CASSQGQYGYTF.